The present T cell receptor (beta chain) was sequenced within a study of blood T cells in healthy people across ages. Overall study findings and caveats: Comparison with aged donors showed that long-lived donors had more naive CD4+ cells and higher diversity.

The germline gives CDR1 SQVTM, CDR2 ANQGSEA. The CDR3 spans 15 residues. Using a J-beta primer mix together with a sample-barcoded 5' primer, a second PCR was run for roughly 6 to 11 cycles. TCRdb ran MiXCR on the 5' RACE reads and lists one entry per CDR3 protein. The table includes about 640,000 distinct CDR3 sequences, approximately 30% detected once. Notes on this clonotype: What it recognizes is unknown.

The gene calls are TRBV29-1 and TRBJ2-5, with TRBD2 matching over 10 bases. The J call may be wrong; the DNA end is better matched by TRBJ2-7. Sequencing used blood. The clonotype was recovered from a woman aged 80 or over in good health. Here the CDR3 DNA reads TGCAGCGTTGAAGATCACACTAGCGGGGCCTACGAGCAGTACTTC. Its translation: CSVEDHTSGAYEQYF.